Here is one TCR beta chain with its context. These data originate in a study of blood T cell repertoires in COVID-19. For the study at large: Some COVID-19 samples were acute and others convalescent; all came from the United States, Italy and Spain. PBMCs, B-cell-depleted T cells, or T cells provided the cDNA or gDNA that made up the material.

Participants reported their clinical history, and cohort assignment relied on those reports. Authors' methods: Amplification of reference gene primers provided the estimated nucleated cell counts. Clones were read by immunoSEQ multiplex PCR, and TCRdb kept only the in-frame ones, dropping some. V, J and clone size were drawn from that table, and D and trimming were deduced from the DNA. The sample lists about 280,000 clones, 87% occurring once. CDR3 length: 14 residues. The V segment lost 6 bases and the J segment 8 bases; nucleotides outside the gene matches: 9. From germline, CDR1 is MDHEN and CDR2 SYDVKM.

The chain is built from TRBV28 and TRBJ1-4; 7 bases match TRBD1. Sequenced input: PBMCs or T cells enriched from blood (not recorded which). This receptor was identified in a woman aged 35 to 49 who had recovered from COVID-19. The CDR3 is CASRPRDSREKLFF. The CDR3 nucleotides are TGTGCCAGCAGACCCCGGGACAGTAGGGAAAAACTGTTTTTT.